The next 27 T cell receptor beta chains were all read from a single sample in a study of T-cell memory formation after mild COVID-19. TCRdb analysed the 5' RACE reads with MiXCR anew, one entry per CDR3 protein. The sample yields 450,000 or so distinct CDR3 sequences, around a quarter seen once. The sequenced sample consisted of PBMCs or a T cell subset sorted from them (not recorded which). The receptors shown here come from an adult woman who had mild COVID-19 (a few samples of this study predate the infection). Cell type and time point are not known.

CDR3 DNA: TGCAGTGCTAGGGGGACGGAGAACACCGGGGAGCTGTTTTTT. Protein: CSARGTENTGELFF. The genes are TRBV20-1 and TRBJ2-2; D is possibly TRBD1 or TRBD2 (5 bases each). This CDR3 has 14 amino acids. The germline V and J ends were trimmed by 3 bases and 1 base, with 9 bases remaining between them. CDR1 is DFQATT and CDR2 is SNEGSKA in the germline V gene (reference sequence).

The gene calls are TRBV5-5 and TRBJ1-5; D remains ambiguous. V was clipped by 0 bases and J by 0 bases, with 7 bases between them. The CDR3 spans 15 residues. Germline V gene data show CDR1 as SGHKS and CDR2 as YYEKEE (reference sequence). CDR3 amino acids: CASSLEPYSNQPQHF. The CDR3 nucleotides read TGTGCCAGCAGCTTGGAACCATATAGCAATCAGCCCCAGCATTTT.

This clonotype was observed at least ten times. The chain recombines TRBV12-3 or TRBV12-4 with TRBJ2-7; weak D call: TRBD1 (6 bases). The CDR3 is 16 amino acids. The V end lost 6 bases, the J end lost 0 bases, and 18 bases lay between the germline ends. The CDR3 is CASSPSGQSLSYEQYF. CDR3 bases: TGTGCCAGCAGCCCGAGCGGACAGTCTCTCTCCTACGAGCAGTACTTC.

The chain couples TRBV25-1 to TRBJ2-3; D may match TRBD1 or TRBD2 (7 bases each). Germline V gene data show CDR1 as MGHDK and CDR2 as SYGVNS. CDR3 length equals 16 residues. V shed 2 bases and J shed 4 bases, with 16 bases lying between them. This CDR3 reads CASSERGRGRADTQYF. The CDR3 region has the DNA TGTGCCAGCAGTGAACGGGGGAGGGGGCGCGCAGATACGCAGTATTTT.

This clonotype was picked up a small number of times. The chain recombines TRBV4-3 with TRBJ2-1; TRBD2 matches at 14 bases. The germline V gene has CDR1 LGHNA and CDR2 YSLEER. The length of the CDR3 is 15 residues. With 6 bases clipped from V and 10 bases from J, the junction kept 8 bases outside the gene matches. The CDR3 DNA reads as TGCGCCAGCAGTTACGGGACTAGCGGGAGAGGCGAGCAGTTCTTC. Residues: CASSYGTSGRGEQFF.

To note about this clonotype: A junction end diverges from the germline sequence, so it may reflect a read error. This chain joins TRBV4-2 and TRBJ2-1; 11 bases are shared with TRBD1. Per germline, CDR1 LGHNA and CDR2 YNFKEQ. CDR3 length: 13 amino acids. CDR3: CVSRGTGGNEQFF. DNA for the CDR3: TGTGTCAGCCGGGGGACAGGGGGCAATGAGCAGTTCTTC.

A few counts support this clonotype. The rearrangement uses TRBV5-4 and TRBJ2-3; D may be TRBD1 or TRBD2 (6 bases each). The CDR3 runs to 16 residues. CDR1 and CDR2 from the germline V gene are SGHNT and YYREEE (reference sequence). The V end lost 3 bases, the J end lost 0 bases, and 14 bases lay between the germline ends. In DNA, the CDR3 is TGTGCCAGCAGCTGGGAAACGGGGGCTAGCACAGATACGCAGTATTTT. This gives the protein CASSWETGASTDTQYF.

This clonotype was seen only a few times. The chain recombines TRBV9 with TRBJ2-5, with 11 bases identical to TRBD2. Germline assignment: CDR1 SGDLS and CDR2 YYNGEE. V was clipped by 0 bases and J by 3 bases; unmatched bases: 4. This CDR3 is 16 amino acids long. This CDR3 is CASSVGTSGPKETQYF. The CDR3 DNA reads TGTGCCAGCAGCGTAGGGACTAGCGGGCCTAAAGAGACCCAGTACTTC.

This clonotype was picked up a small number of times. The chain carries TRBV6-4 and TRBJ2-1; TRBD2 aligns across 10 bases. This CDR3 spans 15 amino acids. Trimming took 0 bases from V and 4 from J; bases not matched to a gene: 0. Germline CDR1 is MRHNA and CDR2 is SNTAGT. CDR3 sequence (DNA): TGTGCCAGCAGTGACTCGACTAGCGGGTACAATGAGCAGTTCTTC. Encoded protein: CASSDSTSGYNEQFF.

The V call is TRBV10-3, the J call TRBJ2-3; D possibly corresponds to TRBD1 (5 bases). Germline V lookup: CDR1 ENHRY, CDR2 SYGVKD. The CDR3 has 13 residues. Trimming stripped 0 bases from V and 8 bases from J, with 9 bases between. CDR3 sequence (DNA): TGTGCCATCAGTGAGTCGCAGGGAAGTACGCAGTATTTT. Protein sequence: CAISESQGSTQYF.

This chain uses TRBV29-1 with TRBJ2-5; TRBD1 matches at 8 bases. The CDR3 is made up of 14 amino acids. Trimming cost V 2 bases and J 3 bases; bases outside gene matches: 5. Germline V gene lookup returns CDR1 SQVTM and CDR2 ANQGSEA. In DNA, the CDR3 is TGCAGCGTTGAAAGCCCGACAGGGGAAGAGACCCAGTACTTC. Its translation is CSVESPTGEETQYF.

V usage is TRBV27 and J usage is TRBJ2-7, with D hard to call. The CDR3 contains 13 residues. In germline, CDR1 is MNHEY, CDR2 SMNVEV (reference sequence). V lost 2 bases and J 3 bases, leaving 8 bases between the germline ends. This CDR3 reads CASSLAVRYEQYF. The DNA of the CDR3 is TGTGCCAGCAGTTTAGCTGTCCGCTACGAGCAGTACTTC.

The rearrangement joins TRBV12-3 or TRBV12-4 to TRBJ1-1; D is ambiguous. V was trimmed by 6 bases and J by 0 bases, leaving 11 bases between them. This CDR3 contains 14 residues. CDR3 DNA: TGTGCCAGCAGCCAAGGGATTATGAACACTGAAGCTTTCTTT. As protein: CASSQGIMNTEAFF.

The rearrangement uses TRBV29-1 and TRBJ2-7; TRBD1 matches 9 bases. This CDR3 is 13 amino acids long. Per the germline V gene, CDR1 is SQVTM and CDR2 is ANQGSEA. Losses at the gene ends were 6 bases for V and 0 bases for J; bases not matched to a gene: 3. The CDR3 sequence is CSVLTGGSYEQYF. For the CDR3, the DNA is TGCAGCGTCCTGACAGGGGGCTCCTACGAGCAGTACTTC.

The V gene is TRBV5-1, the J gene TRBJ2-7; 7 bases agree with TRBD1. The CDR3 is 11 amino acids. Germline trimming cut 4 bases from V and 7 bases from J; bases unmatched to any gene: 2. CDR1 and CDR2 (germline): SGHRS, YFSETQ. The DNA for the CDR3 is TGCGCCAGCAGCGGGGACAGAGAGCAGTACTTC. This codes for CASSGDREQYF.

V usage is TRBV4-3 and J usage is TRBJ1-2; TRBD1 agrees at 9 bases. The length of the CDR3 is 15 residues. Germline V lookup: CDR1 LGHNA, CDR2 YSLEER. The V segment lost 4 bases and the J segment 3 bases; nucleotides outside the gene matches: 6. CDR3 nucleotide sequence: TGCGCCAGCAGCCCGGGGGGACAGGGAGACTATGGCTACACCTTC. This encodes CASSPGGQGDYGYTF.

This chain links TRBV11-1 with TRBJ2-5; D uncertain. Germline V gene sequence: CDR1 SGHAT, CDR2 FQDESV (reference sequence). The CDR3 runs 12 residues. V gave up 5 bases and J gave up 3 bases, with 7 bases separating them. The DNA of the CDR3 is TGTGCCAGCAGCCCCCAGAAAGAGACCCAGTACTTC. Its protein is CASSPQKETQYF.

This clonotype was seen only a few times. V is TRBV12-3 or TRBV12-4 and J is TRBJ2-3, with TRBD2 matching 9 bases. V shed 3 bases and J 5 bases; nucleotides not matched to a gene: 12. CDR3 length: 17 amino acids. In nucleotides, the CDR3 is TGTGCCAGCAGTTTCGGGGCGGGGGGGCCGGCCGGAGATACGCAGTATTTT. This translates into CASSFGAGGPAGDTQYF.

This clonotype turned up a few times. CDR3 region: CASSWGQVFYEQFF. In nucleotides, the CDR3 is TGTGCCAGTAGTTGGGGCCAGGTCTTTTATGAGCAGTTCTTC. This sequence joins TRBV19 and TRBJ2-1; D is possibly TRBD1 (5 bases). CDR1 and CDR2 (germline): LNHDA, SQIVND (reference sequence). The ends were cut back, 5 bases at V and 8 bases at J, with 16 bases in the middle. This CDR3 is 14 amino acids long.

This clonotype was observed a few times. The rearrangement uses TRBV24-1 and TRBJ2-3; 10 bases match TRBD1. This CDR3 has 17 amino acids. V lost 4 bases to trimming and J lost 3 bases; unmatched junction nucleotides: 9. The V gene's germline CDR1 is KGHDR and CDR2 SFDVKD. CDR3 nucleotides: TGTGCCACCAGTGACTACGCCGGGACAGGGGTAACAGATACGCAGTATTTT. The encoded protein is CATSDYAGTGVTDTQYF.

The chain combines TRBV9 with TRBJ2-7; 8 bases match TRBD1. CDR3 length: 13 residues. Germline loops: CDR1 SGDLS, CDR2 YYNGEE. After removal of 3 bases from V and 5 bases from J, the junction contained 4 bases not matched to a gene. The DNA of the CDR3 is TGTGCCAGCAGCGCCCAGGGGGCTCACGAGCAGTACTTC. It yields the protein CASSAQGAHEQYF.

This clonotype was detected only a few times. The gene calls are TRBV5-1 and TRBJ2-7; the D gene is possibly TRBD1 (6 bases). Germline V lookup: CDR1 SGHRS, CDR2 YFSETQ. V shed 3 bases and J shed 6 bases, with 22 bases lying between them. The CDR3 has 16 residues. In DNA, the CDR3 is TGCGCCAGCAGCTCAGGGGAAGGGCAGGCGTACTCCGAGCAGTACTTC. It is translated as CASSSGEGQAYSEQYF.

Only a few counts were recorded for this clonotype. V usage is TRBV29-1 and J usage is TRBJ2-5; D is ambiguous. The length of the CDR3 is 11 residues. Germline CDR1 is SQVTM and CDR2 is ANQGSEA. V lost 7 bases and J lost 5, with 11 bases in between. CDR3 nucleotides: TGCAGCGCTTCTCTGGGGGAGACCCAGTACTTC. The encoded protein is CSASLGETQYF.

The sample holds a few counts of this clonotype. The J gene is TRBJ2-1, the V gene TRBV3-1, with D perhaps TRBD2 (7 bases). Trimming left V 4 bases short and J 2 bases short, with 12 bases between. There are 15 residues in the CDR3. CDR1 LGHDT and CDR2 YNNKEL come from the germline V gene (reference sequence). The CDR3 here is CASSPRGGAYNEQFF. CDR3 nucleotide sequence: TGTGCCAGCAGCCCAAGAGGGGGGGCCTACAATGAGCAGTTCTTC.

A few counts support this clonotype. The germline gene is not matched at one end of the junction; a read error may be the cause. The chain uses TRBV24-1 and TRBJ2-3; 9 positions agree with TRBD2. Germline lookup yields CDR1 KGHDR and CDR2 SFDVKD. The CDR3 is 16 amino acids. The CDR3 nucleotides read TGTGCCACCAGCGATTTGAGAAGCGGGAGGATAGACACGCAGTATTTT. As protein: CATSDLRSGRIDTQYF.

This clonotype was counted a few times. The V call is TRBV10-3, the J call TRBJ2-3; tentative D call: TRBD2 (5 bases). The CDR3 loop spans 15 amino acids. The germline V and J ends were trimmed by 8 bases and 0 bases, with 15 bases remaining between them. Germline CDR1 ENHRY, CDR2 SYGVKD. The CDR3 sequence is CAIAPRETSTDTQYF. CDR3 nucleotide sequence: TGTGCCATCGCTCCGAGGGAGACTAGCACAGATACGCAGTATTTT.

This rearrangement joins TRBV29-1 to TRBJ2-7, with TRBD2 matching over 10 bases. The CDR3 sequence is 13 residues long. Germline CDR1 and CDR2: SQVTM and ANQGSEA. The trim removed 4 bases at V and 6 bases at J, leaving 6 bases unmatched. CDR3 in amino acids: CSVVPSGRSEQYF. CDR3 bases: TGCAGCGTTGTCCCTAGCGGGAGAAGCGAGCAGTACTTC.